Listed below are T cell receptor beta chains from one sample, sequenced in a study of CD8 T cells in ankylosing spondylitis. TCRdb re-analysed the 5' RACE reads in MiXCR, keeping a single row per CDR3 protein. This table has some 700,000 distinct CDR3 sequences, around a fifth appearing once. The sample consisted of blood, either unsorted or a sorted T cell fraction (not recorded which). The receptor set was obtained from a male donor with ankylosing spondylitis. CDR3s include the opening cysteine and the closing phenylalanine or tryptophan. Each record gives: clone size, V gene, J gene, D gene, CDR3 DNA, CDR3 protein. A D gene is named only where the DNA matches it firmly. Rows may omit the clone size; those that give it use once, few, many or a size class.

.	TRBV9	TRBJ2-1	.	TGTGCCAGCAGCGTAGGGTCCCGACGCAATGAGCAGTTCTTC	CASSVGSRRNEQFF
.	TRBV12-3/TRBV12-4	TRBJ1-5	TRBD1	TGTGCCAGCACGGGACAGGGAGGTCAGCCCCAGCATTTT	CASTGQGGQPQHF
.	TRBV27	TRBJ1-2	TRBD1	TGTGCCAGCAGTTTAGACCCGGGACAGGGAGGCTACACCTTC	CASSLDPGQGGYTF
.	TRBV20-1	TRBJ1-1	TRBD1	TGCAGTGCTAGAAGACAGGGGGGATTGAACACTGAAGCTTTCTTT	CSARRQGGLNTEAFF
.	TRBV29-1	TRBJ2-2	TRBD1	TGCAGCTCCCGGGACAGAAACACCGGGGAGCTGTTTTTT	CSSRDRNTGELFF
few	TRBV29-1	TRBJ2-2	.	TGCAGCGTCGGATGGCAGGACGGGGAGCTGTTTTTT	CSVGWQDGELFF
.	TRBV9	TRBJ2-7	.	TGTGCCAGCAGCCGAGGGACGCGGAGCTCCTACGAGCAGTACTTC	CASSRGTRSSYEQYF
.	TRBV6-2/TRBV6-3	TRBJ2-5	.	TGTGCCAGCAGTTACTCGGACAAGCAAGAGACCCAGTACTTC	CASSYSDKQETQYF
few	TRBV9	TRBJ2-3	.	TGTGCCAGCAGCGCCCAATCGGTATCCGGGGATACGCAGTATTTT	CASSAQSVSGDTQYF
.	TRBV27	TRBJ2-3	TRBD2	TGTGCCAGCAGGACTAGCGGGAGGACAGATACGCAGTATTTT	CASRTSGRTDTQYF
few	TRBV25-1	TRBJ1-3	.	TGTGCCAGCAGTGATCAGGGGAGCTCTGGAAACACCATATATTTT	CASSDQGSSGNTIYF
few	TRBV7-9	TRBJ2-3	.	TGTGCCAGCAGCGAAGCCCAGGGTTGGACAGATACGCAGTATTTT	CASSEAQGWTDTQYF
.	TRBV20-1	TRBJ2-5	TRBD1	TGCAGTGCCATAAGTCCGGAACAGGGGGAGACCCAGTACTTC	CSAISPEQGETQYF
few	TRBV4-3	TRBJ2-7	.	TGCGCCAGCAGCCAAGCATGGACAGCCCACGTTGAGGGGTCTTACGAGCAGTACTTC	CASSQAWTAHVEGSYEQYF
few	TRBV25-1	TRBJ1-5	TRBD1	TGTGCCAACCCCTCGGGACAGCTAAATCAGCCCCAGCATTTT	CANPSGQLNQPQHF
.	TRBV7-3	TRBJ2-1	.	TGTGCCAGCAGCTTAGATCCAGAATACAATGAGCAGTTCTTC	CASSLDPEYNEQFF
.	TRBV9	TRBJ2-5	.	TGTGCCAGCAGCCCTAGGGGGGGGGAGACCCAGTACTTC	CASSPRGGETQYF
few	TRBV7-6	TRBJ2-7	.	TGTGCCAGCAGCATTCAGGGGGGTGACTCCTACGAGCAGTACTTC	CASSIQGGDSYEQYF
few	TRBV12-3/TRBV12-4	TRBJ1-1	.	TGTGCCAGCAACAGACAGGCCTTGAACACTGAAGCTTTCTTT	CASNRQALNTEAFF
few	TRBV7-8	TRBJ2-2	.	TGTGCCAGCAGCTTAGTCCAGTATACCGGGGAGCTGTTTTTT	CASSLVQYTGELFF
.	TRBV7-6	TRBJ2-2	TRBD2	TGTGCCAGCAGCACGACTAGCGGGATGGGCGGGGAGCTGTTTTTT	CASSTTSGMGGELFF
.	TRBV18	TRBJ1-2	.	TGTGCCAGCTCATCAATTTTTCCGGGCCTAAACTATGGCTACACCTTC	CASSSIFPGLNYGYTF
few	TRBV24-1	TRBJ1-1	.	TGTGCCACCAGTGATTCTGGGCAGCTAAACACTGAAGCTTTCTTT	CATSDSGQLNTEAFF